These 28 T cell receptor beta chains came from one sample sequenced in a study of monozygotic twins with inflammatory bowel disease. No DNA is given; TCRdb re-called the 5' RACE reads and lists each CDR3 protein once. Its clone listing holds some 200,000 distinct CDR3 sequences. Sequenced input: blood. These receptors were taken from a human donor with ulcerative colitis or Crohn's disease, or a healthy co-twin of an affected twin (not recorded which).

V usage is TRBV18 and J usage is TRBJ2-7; the TCRdb call, TRBD1, lacks DNA for checking. Germline CDR1 KGHSH, CDR2 LQKENI. This CDR3 contains 19 residues. CDR3 protein: CASSLRARTGGNLSYEQYF.

This rearrangement joins TRBV7-9 to TRBJ1-1. CDR1 and CDR2 (germline): SEHNR, FQNEAQ (reference sequence). The CDR3 is 12 residues long. The CDR3 sequence: CASSPPLGEAFF. The complete variable domain, with remaining parts taken from reference TRBV7-9 and TRBJ1-1, reads DTGVSQNPRHKITKRGQNVTFRCDPISEHNRLYWYRQTLGQGPEFLTYFQNEAQLEKSRLLSDRFSAERPKGSFSTLEIQRTEQGDSAMYLCASSPPLGEAFFGQGTRLTVV.

V usage is TRBV5-1 and J usage is TRBJ1-4; TCRdb indicates TRBD1, and absent DNA this call remains unverified. Germline V CDR1 and CDR2: SGHRS, YFSETQ. The length of the CDR3 is 15 residues. The CDR3 protein is CASSIPGTGNEKLFF.

The chain couples TRBV20-1 to TRBJ1-3; TCRdb selects TRBD1, and the lack of DNA leaves this call unchecked. In germline, CDR1 is DFQATT, CDR2 SNEGSKA (reference sequence). The CDR3 is 15 amino acids. This CDR3 is CSASRGTLDGNTIYF.

This chain joins TRBV12-3 or TRBV12-4 and TRBJ2-1; the D call from TCRdb, TRBD2, cannot be confirmed without DNA. There are 17 residues in the CDR3. CDR3 sequence: CASRTGTSGTLYNEQFF.

V usage is TRBV19 and J usage is TRBJ1-2; without DNA, the TCRdb call of TRBD1 cannot be checked. Germline CDR1 is LNHDA and CDR2 is SQIVND (reference sequence). This CDR3 is 16 amino acids long. The chain's CDR3 is CASSIAPTGYNYGYTF.

V is TRBV10-2 and J is TRBJ2-5; TCRdb selects TRBD1, and the lack of DNA leaves this call unchecked. The CDR3 runs 15 residues. Germline V gene lookup returns CDR1 WSHSY and CDR2 SAAADI. The CDR3 region is CASTTGGSTVETQYF.

The rearrangement links TRBV5-1 to TRBJ1-1. The germline CDR1 and CDR2 sequences are SGHRS and YFSETQ. The CDR3 length is 14 residues. The CDR3 loop is CASSLRVQNTEAFF.

The chain employs TRBV10-3 and TRBJ2-2; TCRdb designates TRBD2, a call that cannot be tested without DNA. The CDR3 runs 17 residues. Germline V lookup: CDR1 ENHRY, CDR2 SYGVKD. The CDR3 sequence: CAVMWTSGGPNTGELFF.

The chain uses TRBV11-1 and TRBJ2-6; the D gene TCRdb calls, TRBD1, cannot be checked with no DNA. Germline-derived CDR1 and CDR2 are SGHAT and FQDESV (reference sequence). This CDR3 spans 18 amino acids. This CDR3 reads CASSQDRGLSLGANVLTF. Complete variable domain (other parts from reference TRBV11-1 and TRBJ2-6): EAEVAQSPRYKITEKSQAVAFWCDPISGHATLYWYRQILGQGPELLVQFQDESVVDDSQLPKDRFSAERLKGVDSTLKIQPAELGDSAMYLCASSQDRGLSLGANVLTFGAGSRLTVL.

The chain links TRBV6-5 to TRBJ2-7. Germline CDR1 and CDR2: MNHEY and SVGAGI. There are 15 residues in the CDR3. CDR3 in amino acids: CASSYSNRNIYEQYF.

V is TRBV12-3 or TRBV12-4 and J is TRBJ2-5; TCRdb's assignment of TRBD1 cannot be checked, as there is no DNA. This CDR3 is built from 14 residues. This CDR3 reads CASSRDRGLETQYF.

The chain has TRBV6-1 and TRBJ2-2; TCRdb proposes TRBD1, but this gene call is untestable without DNA. The germline V gene encodes CDR1 MNHNS and CDR2 SASEGT. CDR3 length: 14 amino acids. The CDR3: CASTVTGVTGELFF.

The chain links TRBV12-3 or TRBV12-4 to TRBJ2-4. CDR3 length: 13 residues. The CDR3 spells CASSYTVMDIQYF.

This chain connects TRBV19 to TRBJ1-2. Germline lookup yields CDR1 LNHDA and CDR2 SQIVND (reference sequence). CDR3 length: 13 residues. CDR3 amino acids: CASSMDRNYGYTF.

This chain connects TRBV12-3 or TRBV12-4 to TRBJ2-2; absent DNA, TCRdb's TRBD2 call cannot be checked. The CDR3 covers 18 residues. Here the CDR3 reads CASSLPTSGGPYTGELFF.

The chain links TRBV5-6 to TRBJ1-2; TCRdb outputs TRBD1, but without DNA this stays unchecked. The CDR3 runs to 13 residues. Germline assignment: CDR1 SGHDT and CDR2 YYEEEE. The CDR3 region is CASSRTGLNGYTF.

This chain connects TRBV12-3 or TRBV12-4 to TRBJ1-6; TCRdb gives TRBD1 as the D gene, but with no DNA this cannot be confirmed. The CDR3 covers 15 residues. CDR3 residues: CASSYRTGRGSPLHF.

The genes are TRBV27 and TRBJ2-1. The CDR3 extends over 15 amino acids. The germline CDR1 and CDR2 sequences are MNHEY and SMNVEV (reference sequence). CDR3 in amino acids: CASSQKSGLHNEQFF.

This sequence joins TRBV18 and TRBJ2-2. The germline gives CDR1 KGHSH, CDR2 LQKENI. CDR3 length: 15 amino acids. The CDR3 protein is CASSPQTLTTGELFF.

The chain combines TRBV7-8 with TRBJ1-2; there is no DNA to check the TCRdb D call of TRBD1. Germline V CDR1 and CDR2: SGHVS, FQNEAQ. The CDR3 is made up of 13 amino acids. CDR3 sequence: CASSLNQASRYTF.

The chain carries TRBV20-1 and TRBJ2-1; absent DNA, TCRdb's TRBD1 call cannot be checked. There are 17 residues in the CDR3. Germline V gives CDR1 DFQATT, CDR2 SNEGSKA (reference sequence). The CDR3 sequence: CSARQPGTGGPYNEQFF.

The chain carries TRBV5-1 and TRBJ1-5; TCRdb selects TRBD1, and the lack of DNA leaves this call unchecked. Germline V CDR1 and CDR2: SGHRS, YFSETQ. This CDR3 has 15 residues. The CDR3 sequence is CASSPGTGWNQPQHF.

The rearrangement joins TRBV7-8 to TRBJ1-5; TCRdb designates TRBD1, a call that cannot be tested without DNA. This CDR3 has 15 amino acids. The germline V gene has CDR1 SGHVS and CDR2 FQNEAQ. This CDR3 reads CASSLAWGSNQPQHF.

The chain links TRBV21-1 to TRBJ2-5; TCRdb indicates TRBD1, and absent DNA this call remains unverified. TRBV21-1 is assigned pseudogene status. The CDR3 extends over 14 amino acids. The CDR3 here is CASSPQVLGETQYF.

The chain links TRBV5-1 to TRBJ1-1. Germline V gene data show CDR1 as SGHRS and CDR2 as YFSETQ. This CDR3 contains 13 residues. The CDR3 reads CASSWEGDTEAFF.

The CDR3 spells CATPIEPRKAFF. This chain joins TRBV15 and TRBJ1-1. Looked up from germline, CDR1 is LNHNV and CDR2 is YYDKDF (reference sequence). The length of the CDR3 is 12 residues. The full variable domain, in which reference TRBV15 and TRBJ1-1 provide the parts outside the CDR3, is DAMVIQNPRYQVTQFGKPVTLSCSQTLNHNVMYWYQQKSSQAPKLLFHYYDKDFNNEADTPDNFQSRRPNTSFCFLDIRSPGLGDTAMYLCATPIEPRKAFFGQGTRLTVV.

V is TRBV20-1 and J is TRBJ1-1; the D call from TCRdb, TRBD1, cannot be confirmed without DNA. This CDR3 has 14 residues. Germline V gives CDR1 DFQATT, CDR2 SNEGSKA (reference sequence). This CDR3 is CSARSGQPYTEAFF.